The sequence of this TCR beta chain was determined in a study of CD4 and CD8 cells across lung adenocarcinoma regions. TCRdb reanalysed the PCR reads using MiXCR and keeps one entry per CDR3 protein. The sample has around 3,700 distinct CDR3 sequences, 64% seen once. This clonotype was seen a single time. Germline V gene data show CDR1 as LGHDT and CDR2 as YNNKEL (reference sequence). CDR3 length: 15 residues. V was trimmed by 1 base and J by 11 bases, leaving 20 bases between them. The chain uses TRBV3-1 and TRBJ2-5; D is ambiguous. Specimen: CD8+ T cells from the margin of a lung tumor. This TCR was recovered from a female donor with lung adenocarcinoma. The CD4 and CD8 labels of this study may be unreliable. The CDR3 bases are TGTGCCAGCAGCCAAGGTTTGCCCTCCTACAATGAGCAGTACTTC. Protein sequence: CASSQGLPSYNEQYF.